This T cell receptor (beta chain) appears in the sequencing data of a study of vaccination and CD4 T cells after COVID-19. Notes on the study in general: In convalescent patients, a median approximately 90% of post-vaccine SARS-CoV-2-reactive clones appeared only after vaccination.

An Oncomine TCR Beta short-read assay was used to sequence the DNA from cultured CD4+ T cells. TCRdb recomputed calls from the PCR reads with MiXCR, one row per CDR3 protein. The sample contains tens of thousands of distinct CDR3 sequences, about 51% of which appear only once. Treatment specified: approximately 11-day PBMC culture with coronavirus spike peptide pools or control peptides (ViraFEST assay). Germline CDR1 reads DFQATT; CDR2 reads SNEGSKA (reference sequence). CDR3 length: 13 amino acids. The ends lost 6 bases at V and 9 bases at J; junction bases unmatched: 10. Of note for this clonotype: Its specificity is unknown.

The sequencing sample was made of CD4+ T cells from blood, cultured in vitro. This receptor was identified in a human donor who had recovered from COVID-19. This rearrangement joins TRBV20-1 to TRBJ2-5; TRBD2 aligns across 10 bases. In DNA form, the CDR3 reads TGCAGTGCCCTAGCGGGGGAAAGGCAAGCCCAGTACTTC. Its protein is CSALAGERQAQYF.